This paragraph reports one TCR beta chain. This sample is drawn from a study of control samples from healthy donors and cancer patients. The CDR3 has 15 residues. Method: immunoSEQ multiplex PCR; TCRdb's copy keeps in-frame clones and lacks some. The data show 150,000 to 200,000 clones, 90% to 95% seen once. Input material: blood. This receptor was obtained from a woman younger than 35 in good health. V gene TRBV21-1 combines with J gene TRBJ1-4. TRBV21-1 is tagged as a pseudogene. The CDR3 DNA is TGTGCCAGCAGCAACACAGGGAGGAAGAATGAAAAACTGTTTTTT. Protein sequence: CASSNTGRKNEKLFF.